This T cell receptor beta chain was sequenced in a study of tumor and adjacent non-tumor tissue in lung cancer. At the level of the study: There were fewer than 15 adenocarcinoma, 2 squamous cell carcinoma and 1 small cell lung cancer cases. Stage I to III disease affected ten to eleven men and about 5 women aged about 31 to 76. Study-wide results and limits: In normal lung, the top 100 clones were significantly more dominant than in tumor.

The library came from three nested PCR rounds adapted from ARM-PCR protocols. MiXCR was run by TCRdb on the multiplex PCR reads, yielding one entry per CDR3 protein. The sample holds about 75,000 distinct CDR3 sequences, around two thirds seen once. Germline CDR1 and CDR2: DFQATT and SNEGSKA (reference sequence). The CDR3 runs to 15 residues. Trimming removed 6 bases from V and 4 bases from J, with 21 bases in between. Many counts were recorded for this clonotype. Its cognate antigen is unknown. This sample's RNA came from whole unsorted tissue. Distant lung tissue was collected more than 3 cm away from the tumor edge. Between August and November 2014, newly diagnosed, chemotherapy-naive lung cancer patients underwent thoracic surgery in China.

The sequencing sample was made of distant non-tumor lung tissue. The V and J genes are TRBV20-1 and TRBJ1-1; TRBD1 might be the D (6 bases). This clonotype was obtained from a woman aged 45-60 years with non-small cell lung cancer. CDR3 bases: TGCAGTGCAACCGGACTGGGACAAGGAGCCACTGAAGCTTTCTTT. Protein product: CSATGLGQGATEAFF.